This entry is about one TCR beta chain. What it recognizes is unknown. This entry belongs to a study of response to subunit inactivated influenza vaccine. Study outcomes and limitations: The study's authors posited that every seasonal influenza vaccination enlists few new T cells.

TCRdb fed the RT-PCR reads into MiXCR, producing one record per CDR3 protein. The data show some 500,000 distinct CDR3 sequences, with about 25% seen just once and over 1.5% held by the top ten. This receptor was taken from a man between 50 and 59 years old who received an inactivated influenza vaccine. This specimen was CD4+ T cells sorted from PBMCs, taken 5 days after vaccination.

CDR3 DNA sequence: TGTGCCAGCATCCAGGGCAATCAGCCCCAGCATTTT. It specifies CASIQGNQPQHF. This chain joins TRBV28 and TRBJ1-5; D remains ambiguous. With 7 bases removed from V and 2 bases from J, the gap between germline ends came to 6 bases. The CDR3 sequence is 12 residues long. Germline V lookup: CDR1 MDHEN, CDR2 SYDVKM.